This T cell receptor (beta chain) was recovered during a study of blood T cell repertoires in COVID-19. The junction had 12 bases not matched to a gene; V was cut back by 6 bases and J by 3 bases. Per germline, CDR1 SQVTM and CDR2 ANQGSEA. The CDR3 is 15 amino acids. As originally analysed: Reference gene primer amplification gave nucleated cell count estimates. Here immunoSEQ multiplex PCR was the method, and the copy in TCRdb shows in-frame clones only, minus some. That table is the source of V, J and clone size, and D and trimming were worked out from the DNA. The sample has 100,000 or so clones, approximately 90% seen once; the top ten hold around a sixth.

This receptor was taken from a man aged 45-60 years with acute or convalescent COVID-19. The V and J genes are TRBV29-1 and TRBJ2-7; TRBD1 matches at 9 bases. The sequencing input was peripheral blood. The CDR3 coding sequence is TGCAGCGTCATTCTATCCGGGACAGGGAACTACGAGCAGTACTTC. Its protein product is CSVILSGTGNYEQYF.